The entry that follows covers one T cell receptor (beta chain) sequence. The entry originates in a study of blood T cell repertoires in COVID-19. Study overall: Both acute and convalescent COVID-19 samples were obtained from the United States, Italy and Spain.

Repertoires were generated with immunoSEQ multiplex PCR, while TCRdb's copy carries only in-frame clones and drops some. The sample includes some 140,000 clones, approximately 85% of them seen just once. Seattle's cohort entered during active infection and was followed longitudinally. Trimming shortened V by 4 bases and J by 7 bases, and 11 bases separated the two germline ends. Per germline, CDR1 SGDLS and CDR2 YYNGEE. The CDR3 is 12 residues long. The receptor's source is a man in his sixties with COVID-19, enrolled during active disease. The specimen sequenced was peripheral blood. This chain uses TRBV9 with TRBJ1-1; D not resolved. For the CDR3, the DNA is TGTGCCAGCAGCCCCGAGCATAGTGAAGCTTTCTTT. Encoded protein: CASSPEHSEAFF.